The 15 T cell receptor beta chains below were found in one sample sequenced in a study of T cell responses to AZD1222 COVID-19 vaccine. Profiled with immunoSEQ multiplex PCR; TCRdb holds only in-frame clones, not every one. The table shows more than 95,000 clones, with 80% to 90% occurring only once. The specimen was peripheral blood, collected on day 0 of AZD1222 vaccination. The receptors were gathered from an adult in good health.

This chain uses TRBV18 with TRBJ1-4; 7 bases line up with TRBD1. Germline V gene data show CDR1 as KGHSH and CDR2 as LQKENI. CDR3 length: 14 amino acids. Trimming took 4 bases from V and 3 from J; bases not matched to a gene: 2. CDR3 residues: CASSQGAPNEKLFF. CDR3 in DNA: TGTGCCAGCTCACAGGGGGCTCCTAATGAAAAACTGTTTTTT.

V gene TRBV11-3 combines with J gene TRBJ2-3; D gene uncertain. The CDR3 covers 16 residues. V lost 1 base and J lost 1, with 12 bases in between. CDR1 and CDR2 (germline): SGHNT, YENEEA. The CDR3 DNA reads TGTGCCAGCAGCTTAGTACGACGGAGACGCACAGATACGCAGTATTTT. It codes for CASSLVRRRRTDTQYF.

The chain is built from TRBV28 and TRBJ2-6; the D is unclear. The CDR3 loop spans 15 amino acids. V lost 1 base to trimming and J lost 0 bases, with 4 bases between them. The V gene's germline CDR1 is MDHEN and CDR2 SYDVKM. The CDR3, as DNA: TGTGCCAGCAGTTTATACCTCTCTGGGGCCAACGTCCTGACTTTC. Encoded protein: CASSLYLSGANVLTF.

V gene TRBV5-1 combines with J gene TRBJ2-1, with D possibly TRBD2 on 6 matching bases. V shed 0 bases and J shed 9 bases, with 13 bases lying between them. Germline-derived CDR1 and CDR2 are SGHRS and YFSETQ. This CDR3 is built from 14 residues. The CDR3 loop is CASSLGAAGGEQFF. The CDR3 DNA reads as TGCGCCAGCAGCTTGGGCGCAGCCGGGGGTGAGCAGTTCTTC.

The gene calls are TRBV11-3 and TRBJ2-7, with 7 bases matching TRBD2. The V segment lost 4 bases and the J segment 6 bases; nucleotides outside the gene matches: 15. There are 16 residues in the CDR3. Germline V gene lookup returns CDR1 SGHNT and CDR2 YENEEA. CDR3 amino acids: CASSSGGGGPGREQYF. The DNA for the CDR3 is TGTGCCAGCAGCTCCGGCGGGGGTGGGCCCGGTCGCGAGCAGTACTTC.

The V gene is TRBV6-1, the J gene TRBJ2-1; TRBD2 is a possible D gene (5 bases). V lost 0 bases to trimming and J lost 4 bases, with 16 bases between them. This CDR3 has 17 residues. Germline CDR1 reads MNHNS; CDR2 reads SASEGT. CDR3 in DNA: TGTGCCAGCAGTGAAGCGAGGGTGACTCCGAATTACAATGAGCAGTTCTTC. This sequence encodes CASSEARVTPNYNEQFF.

The chain carries TRBV27 and TRBJ1-1, with a weak D call TRBD1 (5 bases). The CDR3 consists of 13 residues. Deletions cut 4 bases from V and 6 bases from J, with 12 bases between. Germline-derived CDR1 and CDR2 are MNHEY and SMNVEV (reference sequence). CDR3 in DNA: TGTGCCAGCAGTTGGTTAGCGGGGGCTGAAGCTTTCTTT. The encoded protein is CASSWLAGAEAFF.

This chain joins TRBV7-8 and TRBJ2-1; 9 bases agree with TRBD2. Germline V CDR1 and CDR2: SGHVS, FQNEAQ. Unmatched junction bases numbered 5, after V lost 5 bases and J lost 6 bases. The CDR3 has 14 amino acids. The CDR3 is CASSGGTSFNEQFF. CDR3 in DNA: TGTGCCAGCAGCGGGGGGACTAGCTTCAATGAGCAGTTCTTC.

The chain uses TRBV5-1 and TRBJ2-7; tentative D call: TRBD2 (5 bases). CDR1 and CDR2 (germline): SGHRS, YFSETQ. Trimming stripped 0 bases from V and 7 bases from J, with 17 bases between. CDR3 length equals 15 residues. The CDR3 nucleotides are TGCGCCAGCAGCTTGGGCTCGGGCCCCACGGGAGAGCAGTACTTC. It encodes CASSLGSGPTGEQYF. Using reference TRBV5-1 and TRBJ2-7 for the parts outside the CDR3, the full variable domain is KAGVTQTPRYLIKTRGQQVTLSCSPISGHRSVSWYQQTPGQGLQFLFEYFSETQRNKGNFPGRFSGRQFSNSRSEMNVSTLELGDSALYLCASSLGSGPTGEQYFGPGTRLTVT.

About this clone: The same CDR3 arises from other DNA sequences in this sample as well. The rearrangement joins TRBV27 to TRBJ2-3, with 9 bases that match TRBD2. CDR1 and CDR2 from the germline V gene are MNHEY and SMNVEV (reference sequence). J was trimmed by 3 bases and V by 4 bases; bases with no gene match: 5. The CDR3 runs to 15 residues. CDR3 in amino acids: CASSSRGGWTDTQYF. Written as DNA, the CDR3 is TGTGCCAGCAGTTCGCGGGGGGGTTGGACAGATACGCAGTATTTT.

This chain connects TRBV5-5 to TRBJ2-7, with D possibly being TRBD2 (5 bases). Per the germline V gene, CDR1 is SGHKS and CDR2 is YYEKEE (reference sequence). The CDR3 covers 15 residues. V was clipped by 0 bases and J by 7 bases, with 17 bases between them. The DNA of the CDR3 is TGTGCCAGCAGCTTGGGGGCGGACCTGGGCGGGGAGCAGTACTTC. Its translation is CASSLGADLGGEQYF.

V is TRBV5-1 and J is TRBJ2-5; the D gene is possibly TRBD2 (6 bases). V lost 0 bases and J lost 4, with 13 bases in between. The germline V gene encodes CDR1 SGHRS and CDR2 YFSETQ. This CDR3 has 15 amino acids. CDR3 DNA sequence: TGCGCCAGCAGCTTGGGGCCTAGCGCACGAGAGACCCAGTACTTC. Protein: CASSLGPSARETQYF.

The chain is built from TRBV19 and TRBJ1-4, with D possibly being TRBD1 (6 bases). The V end lost 5 bases, the J end lost 5 bases, and 18 bases lay between the germline ends. The CDR3 extends over 16 amino acids. Per germline, CDR1 LNHDA and CDR2 SQIVND (reference sequence). CDR3 nucleotide sequence: TGTGCCAGTAGTCCAGCGGGACAAGGAGCGAATGAAAAACTGTTTTTT. Protein: CASSPAGQGANEKLFF.

V usage is TRBV18 and J usage is TRBJ2-3; TRBD2 agrees at 7 bases. This CDR3 has 15 amino acids. The germline V gene has CDR1 KGHSH and CDR2 LQKENI. Losses at the gene ends were 5 bases for V and 0 bases for J; bases not matched to a gene: 5. This CDR3 reads CASSSSGPSTDTQYF. Here the CDR3 DNA reads TGTGCCAGCTCATCTAGCGGTCCTAGCACAGATACGCAGTATTTT.

The chain employs TRBV6-5 and TRBJ2-7, with D possibly called TRBD1 or TRBD2 (5 bases each). CDR3 length equals 14 residues. Germline CDR1 is MNHEY and CDR2 is SVGAGI. Trimming stripped 7 bases from V and 4 bases from J, with 17 bases between. CDR3 region: CASKPHPGPYEQYF. In nucleotides, the CDR3 is TGTGCCAGCAAACCTCACCCGGGACCTTACGAGCAGTACTTC.